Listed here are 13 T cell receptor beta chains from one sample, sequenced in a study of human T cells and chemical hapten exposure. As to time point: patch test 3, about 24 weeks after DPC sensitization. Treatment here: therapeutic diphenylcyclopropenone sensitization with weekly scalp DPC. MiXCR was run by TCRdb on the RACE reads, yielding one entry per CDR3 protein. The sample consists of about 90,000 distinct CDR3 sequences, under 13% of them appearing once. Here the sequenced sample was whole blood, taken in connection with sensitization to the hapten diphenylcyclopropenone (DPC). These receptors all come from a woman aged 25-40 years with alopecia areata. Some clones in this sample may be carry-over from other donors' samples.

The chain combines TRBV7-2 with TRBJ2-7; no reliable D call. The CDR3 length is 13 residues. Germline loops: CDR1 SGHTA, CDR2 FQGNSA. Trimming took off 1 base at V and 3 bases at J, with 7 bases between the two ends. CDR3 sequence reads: CASSLVMHYEQYF. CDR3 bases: TGTGCCAGCAGCTTAGTCATGCACTACGAGCAGTACTTC.

This CDR3 is CASSGPDQGGTEAFF. The CDR3 DNA reads TGTGCCAGCTCTGGACCGGACCAGGGCGGCACTGAAGCTTTCTTT. The chain uses TRBV18 and TRBJ1-1, with D possibly matching TRBD1 (5 bases). Trimming stripped 6 bases from V and 4 bases from J, with 18 bases between. The CDR3 is 15 residues long. CDR1 KGHSH and CDR2 LQKENI come from the germline V gene.

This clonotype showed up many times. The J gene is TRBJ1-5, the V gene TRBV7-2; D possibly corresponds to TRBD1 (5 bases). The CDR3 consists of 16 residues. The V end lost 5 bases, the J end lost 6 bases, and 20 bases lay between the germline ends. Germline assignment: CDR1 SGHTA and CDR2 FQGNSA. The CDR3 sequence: CASSPGGAPSSQPQHF. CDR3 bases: TGTGCCAGCAGCCCAGGAGGGGCCCCGTCGAGTCAGCCCCAGCATTTT.

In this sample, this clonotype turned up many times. The CDR3 region is CASRTAYNEQFF. DNA of the CDR3: TGTGCCAGCAGGACGGCGTACAATGAGCAGTTCTTC. The chain links TRBV27 to TRBJ2-1; D is undetermined. Looked up from germline, CDR1 is MNHEY and CDR2 is SMNVEV (reference sequence). This CDR3 contains 12 residues. V lost 6 bases and J 4 bases, leaving 7 bases between the germline ends.

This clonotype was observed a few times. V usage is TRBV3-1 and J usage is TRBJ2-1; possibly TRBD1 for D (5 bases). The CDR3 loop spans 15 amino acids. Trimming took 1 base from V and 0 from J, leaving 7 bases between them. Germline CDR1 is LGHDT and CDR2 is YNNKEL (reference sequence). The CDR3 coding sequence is TGTGCCAGCAGCCAAGGACAGAGCTCCTACAATGAGCAGTTCTTC. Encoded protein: CASSQGQSSYNEQFF.

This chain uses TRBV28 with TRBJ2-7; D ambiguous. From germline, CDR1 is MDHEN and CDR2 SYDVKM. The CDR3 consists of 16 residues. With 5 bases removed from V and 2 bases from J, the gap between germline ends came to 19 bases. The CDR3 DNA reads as TGTGCCAGCAGTCCAATCACCGGGTCGTACGCCTACGAGCAGTACTTC. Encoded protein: CASSPITGSYAYEQYF. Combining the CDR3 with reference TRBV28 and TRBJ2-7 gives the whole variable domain DVKVTQSSRYLVKRTGEKVFLECVQDMDHENMFWYRQDPGLGLRLIYFSYDVKMKEKGDIPEGYSVSREKKERFSLILESASTNQTSMYLCASSPITGSYAYEQYFGPGTRLTVT.

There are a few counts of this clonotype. The CDR3 region is CASTVDLSHGNYGYTF. CDR3 sequence (DNA): TGTGCCAGCACCGTCGACCTCTCCCACGGAAACTATGGCTACACCTTC. The chain couples TRBV9 to TRBJ1-2, with D hard to call. From germline, CDR1 is SGDLS and CDR2 YYNGEE. V was cut by 6 bases and J by 2 bases, with 20 bases left in between. The CDR3 has 16 residues.

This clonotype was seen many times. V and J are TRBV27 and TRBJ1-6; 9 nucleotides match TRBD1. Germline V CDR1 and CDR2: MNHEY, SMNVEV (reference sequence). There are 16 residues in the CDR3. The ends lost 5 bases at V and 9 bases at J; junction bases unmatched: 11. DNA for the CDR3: TGTGCCAGCAGTAGGCCTTTGACAGGGGGAACTTCACCCCTCCACTTT. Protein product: CASSRPLTGGTSPLHF.

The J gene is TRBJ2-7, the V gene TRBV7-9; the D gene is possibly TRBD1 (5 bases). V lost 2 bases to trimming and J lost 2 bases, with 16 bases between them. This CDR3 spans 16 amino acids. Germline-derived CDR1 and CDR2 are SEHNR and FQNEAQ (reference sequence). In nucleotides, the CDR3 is TGTGCCAGCAGCTTATGGGGCGGAACCCAAGCCTACGAGCAGTACGTC. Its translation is CASSLWGGTQAYEQYV.

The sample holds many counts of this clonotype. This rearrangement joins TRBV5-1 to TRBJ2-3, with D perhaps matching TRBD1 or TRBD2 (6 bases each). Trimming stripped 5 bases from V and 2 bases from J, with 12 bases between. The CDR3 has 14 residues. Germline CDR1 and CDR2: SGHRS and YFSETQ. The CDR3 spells CASRGGSPTDTQYF. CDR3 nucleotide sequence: TGCGCCAGCAGAGGGGGGTCCCCCACAGATACGCAGTATTTT.

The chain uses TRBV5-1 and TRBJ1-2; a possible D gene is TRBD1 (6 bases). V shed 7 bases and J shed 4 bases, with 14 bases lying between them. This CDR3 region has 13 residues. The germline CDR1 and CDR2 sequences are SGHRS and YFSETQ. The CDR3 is CASGQQGAYGYTF. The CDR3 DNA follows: TGCGCCAGCGGCCAACAGGGAGCCTATGGCTACACCTTC.

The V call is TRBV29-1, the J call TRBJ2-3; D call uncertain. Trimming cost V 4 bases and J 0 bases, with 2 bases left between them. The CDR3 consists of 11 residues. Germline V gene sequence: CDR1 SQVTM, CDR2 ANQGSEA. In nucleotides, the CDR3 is TGCAGCGTTGGAAGCACAGATACGCAGTATTTT. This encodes CSVGSTDTQYF.

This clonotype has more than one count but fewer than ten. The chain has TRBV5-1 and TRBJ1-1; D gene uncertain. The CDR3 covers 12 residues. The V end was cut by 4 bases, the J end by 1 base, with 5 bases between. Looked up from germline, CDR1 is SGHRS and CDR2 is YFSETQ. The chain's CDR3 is CASSETNTEAFF. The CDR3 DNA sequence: TGCGCCAGCAGCGAGACGAACACTGAAGCTTTCTTT.